This TCR beta chain was sequenced during a study of beta chain features in type 1 diabetes. Across the study: Sorted cells numbering 107,917,701 were examined across all samples.

The CDR3 contains 16 residues. From germline, CDR1 is MNHNY and CDR2 SVGAGI (reference sequence). Deletions cut 4 bases from V and 2 bases from J, with 17 bases between. This clone was seen more than once but under ten times. Its antigen is not identified. What was sequenced were expressed TCRB transcripts, since all of the isolated RNA had been reverse transcribed. Assay used: immunoSEQ multiplex PCR; TCRdb lists only in-frame clones, some missing. The sample lists roughly 140,000 clones, roughly 8.1% occurring once. Study-wide results and caveats: Here, the possible influence of HLA type (on TCRB rearrangement) remained unresolved. When Type 1 diabetes patients were examined, their TCRB CDR3s proved moderately but significantly shorter in all four CD4+ subsets.

The chain has TRBV6-6 and TRBJ1-2; D is possibly TRBD1 (5 bases). The sequenced material came from central memory CD4+ T cells from blood. The receptor comes from a man younger than 35 in good health. The CDR3 DNA follows: TGTGCCAGCAGTTCCCGCGCGGGGCAGGGCAACTATGGCTACACCTTC. It encodes CASSSRAGQGNYGYTF.